The entry below describes one T cell receptor (beta chain). Antigen: not known. The source of the sample is a study of shared clonotypes between healthy human individuals. Study-level findings and limits: Clonotype sharing among donors was thought likely to change with sequencing depth.

As processed by the authors: Filtering of immunoSEQ junctional sequences could not match full-length read filtering. The data were produced by immunoSEQ multiplex PCR, yet TCRdb's version contains in-frame clones alone and is incomplete. That table is the source of V, J and clone size, and D and trimming were worked out from the DNA. The sample consists of 550,000 to 600,000 clones, around 81% of them appearing once. Donation came from healthy HIV-negative adults that had no recent acute infections or vaccinations. The sequence was collected from a woman in her thirties or forties in good health. Some clones in this sample may be carry-over from other donors' samples. Specimen: PBMCs.

The DNA for the CDR3 is TGTGCCAGCAGTGAAGAGCCCAGCACAGATACGCAGTATTTT. Amino acids: CASSEEPSTDTQYF. The V gene is TRBV2, the J gene TRBJ2-3; D not resolved. The CDR3 sequence is 14 residues long. V was cut by 1 base and J by 0 bases, with 5 bases left in between. Germline-derived CDR1 and CDR2 are SNHLY and FYNNEI.